This TCR beta chain originates from a study of blood T cell repertoires in COVID-19. Study-level information: Specimens from acute and convalescent COVID-19 originated in the United States, Italy and Spain.

Sequencing used immunoSEQ multiplex PCR; TCRdb keeps in-frame clones, though not all of them. The profile covers approximately 330,000 clones, with 70% to 90% appearing a single time and about 4.2% taken by the ten largest. Germline assignment: CDR1 LNHNV and CDR2 YYDKDF (reference sequence). The germline V and J ends were trimmed by 0 bases and 14 bases, with 8 bases remaining between them. The CDR3 covers 12 residues. Participants came from some 26 US areas, aged roughly 18 to 89 years. This sequence originates from a woman in her thirties or forties with acute COVID-19. The gene calls are TRBV15 and TRBJ1-6; D gene unclear. Sequenced: PBMCs or T cells enriched from blood (not recorded which). CDR3 sequence reads: CATSRDFTALHF. DNA for the CDR3: TGTGCCACCAGCAGAGATTTTACGGCCCTCCACTTT.